Presented here are 17 T cell receptor beta chains from one specimen sequenced in a study of control samples from healthy donors and cancer patients. The assay was immunoSEQ multiplex PCR, and TCRdb's table has in-frame clones only and misses some. The sample carries approximately 100,000 clones, around 88% recorded once. Sequenced material: blood. These receptors came from a young man in good health.

The chain uses TRBV5-4 and TRBJ2-1, with 10 bases matching TRBD2. Germline loops: CDR1 SGHNT, CDR2 YYREEE (reference sequence). The J segment lost 5 bases and the V segment lost 5 bases, leaving 7 bases of the junction unmatched. The CDR3 totals 15 residues. CDR3 nucleotides: TGTGCCAGCAGTCATCCCGGGACTAGCGACAATGAGCAGTTCTTC. This translates into CASSHPGTSDNEQFF.

Comments on this clone: A much more abundant neighbour one base away suggests this may be a read error. At the DNA level, this CDR3 is encoded by other sequences in the same sample as well. CDR3 region: CASSRDTYEQYF. DNA for the CDR3: TGTGCCAGCAGCCGCGACACCTACGAGCAGTACTTC. The chain has TRBV7-9 and TRBJ2-7; D remains ambiguous. The CDR3 totals 12 residues. CDR1 is SEHNR and CDR2 is FQNEAQ in the germline V gene (reference sequence). V lost 5 bases, J lost 2 bases, and 7 bases lay in between.

Comment on this clone: The identical CDR3 is also encoded by other nucleotide sequences in the sample. The rearrangement joins TRBV9 to TRBJ2-3; D is ambiguous. This CDR3 spans 13 amino acids. Per the germline V gene, CDR1 is SGDLS and CDR2 is YYNGEE. Trimming cost V 2 bases and J 3 bases, with 7 bases left between them. CDR3 region: CASSVGGTDTQYF. As DNA, the CDR3 is TGTGCCAGCAGCGTTGGCGGAACAGATACGCAGTATTTT.

The chain joins TRBV11-2 to TRBJ2-2; D remains ambiguous. Germline CDR1 is SGHAT and CDR2 is FQNNGV. CDR3 size: 15 residues. V was cut by 3 bases and J by 3 bases, with 11 bases left in between. The CDR3 loop is CASSLKGLDTGELFF. The CDR3 bases are TGTGCCAGCAGCTTGAAAGGGTTGGACACCGGGGAGCTGTTTTTT. Complete variable domain (other parts from reference TRBV11-2 and TRBJ2-2): EAGVAQSPRYKIIEKRQSVAFWCNPISGHATLYWYQQILGQGPKLLIQFQNNGVVDDSQLPKDRFSAERLKGVDSTLKIQPAKLEDSAVYLCASSLKGLDTGELFFGEGSRLTVL.

The chain is built from TRBV29-1 and TRBJ1-1; D is unresolved. Germline values: CDR1 SQVTM, CDR2 ANQGSEA. This CDR3 region has 11 residues. With 2 bases removed from V and 0 bases from J, the gap between germline ends came to 1 base. The CDR3 region has the DNA TGCAGCGTTGAAATGAACACTGAAGCTTTCTTT. This encodes CSVEMNTEAFF.

The chain recombines TRBV18 with TRBJ2-3; D remains unclear. From germline, CDR1 is KGHSH and CDR2 LQKENI. There are 16 residues in the CDR3. With 3 bases removed from V and 1 base from J, the gap between germline ends came to 14 bases. CDR3 nucleotide sequence: TGTGCCAGCTCACCGGGGATGGACGTCCGCACAGATACGCAGTATTTT. It specifies CASSPGMDVRTDTQYF. Drawing the rest from reference TRBV18 and TRBJ2-3, the complete variable domain is NAGVMQNPRHLVRRRGQEARLRCSPMKGHSHVYWYRQLPEEGLKFMVYLQKENIIDESGMPKERFSAEFPKEGPSILRIQQVVRGDSAAYFCASSPGMDVRTDTQYFGPGTRLTVL.

This chain joins TRBV28 and TRBJ1-1, with D unresolved. Germline V gives CDR1 MDHEN, CDR2 SYDVKM. CDR3 length: 11 residues. With 5 bases removed from V and 7 bases from J, the gap between germline ends came to 8 bases. The CDR3 nucleotides are TGTGCCAGCAGTACCCGCCTTGAAGCTTTCTTT. It codes for CASSTRLEAFF. The complete variable domain, with remaining parts taken from reference TRBV28 and TRBJ1-1, reads DVKVTQSSRYLVKRTGEKVFLECVQDMDHENMFWYRQDPGLGLRLIYFSYDVKMKEKGDIPEGYSVSREKKERFSLILESASTNQTSMYLCASSTRLEAFFGQGTRLTVV.

This chain joins TRBV7-2 and TRBJ1-1; D is undetermined. Trimming removed 1 base from V and 0 bases from J, with 6 bases in between. The CDR3 is 14 residues long. The V gene's germline CDR1 is SGHTA and CDR2 FQGNSA. CDR3 sequence reads: CASSLGLLNTEAFF. CDR3 DNA: TGTGCCAGCAGCTTAGGATTACTGAACACTGAAGCTTTCTTT.

The chain combines TRBV6-5 with TRBJ2-7; D is uncertain. Trimming shortened V by 6 bases and J by 1 base, and 13 bases separated the two germline ends. This CDR3 is 14 amino acids long. Germline lookup yields CDR1 MNHEY and CDR2 SVGAGI. For the CDR3, the DNA is TGTGCCAGCAGCCTGGACGCCGTATCCTACGAGCAGTACTTC. It codes for CASSLDAVSYEQYF.

The chain couples TRBV27 to TRBJ1-2; D is ambiguous. CDR1 is MNHEY and CDR2 is SMNVEV in the germline V gene (reference sequence). This CDR3 has 14 amino acids. Trimming removed 3 bases at V and 8 bases at J, with 16 bases between. This CDR3 is CASSFGWEMSGYTF. The CDR3 DNA is TGTGCCAGCAGTTTCGGTTGGGAAATGAGCGGCTACACCTTC.

The CDR3 protein is CASSGTSGSSQYF. In DNA form, the CDR3 reads TGTGCCAGCAGCGGAACTAGCGGGAGTTCGCAGTATTTT. This chain uses TRBV9 with TRBJ2-3, with 11 bases matching TRBD2. Germline trimming cut 3 bases from V and 10 bases from J; bases unmatched to any gene: 4. CDR1 and CDR2 (germline): SGDLS, YYNGEE. The CDR3 is made up of 13 amino acids.

The rearrangement joins TRBV6-2 or TRBV6-3 to TRBJ1-6, with D unresolved. CDR3 length: 14 amino acids. CDR1 and CDR2 from the germline V gene are MNHEY and SVGEGT. V was cut by 4 bases and J by 9 bases, with 13 bases left in between. CDR3 bases: TGTGCCAGCAGTTTCTCCATCCGGTCTTCACCCCTCCACTTT. This translates into CASSFSIRSSPLHF.

The genes are TRBV4-1 and TRBJ2-1, with D possibly matching TRBD2 (5 bases). Looked up from germline, CDR1 is MGHRA and CDR2 is YSYEKL. The CDR3 consists of 16 residues. Trimming stripped 0 bases from V and 7 bases from J, with 16 bases between. CDR3 residues: CASSQDPTPRGNEQFF. The DNA of the CDR3 is TGCGCCAGCAGCCAAGATCCGACTCCCAGAGGGAATGAGCAGTTCTTC.

This chain links TRBV5-4 with TRBJ2-7; 7 bases agree with TRBD1. The CDR3 runs 16 residues. Germline CDR1 and CDR2: SGHNT and YYREEE (reference sequence). Trimming removed 2 bases from V and 1 base from J; junction bases left unmatched: 9. CDR3 bases: TGTGCCAGCAGCTTTCCCGGGACAGCAGCTTCCTACGAGCAGTACTTC. As protein: CASSFPGTAASYEQYF.

This chain joins TRBV29-1 and TRBJ2-3; a possible D gene is TRBD2 (6 bases). V was pared by 6 bases and J by 2 bases, with 18 bases between. This CDR3 is 15 amino acids long. From germline, CDR1 is SQVTM and CDR2 ANQGSEA. For the CDR3, the DNA is TGCAGCGTCGAGGGAGGCCGATCTTACACAGATACGCAGTATTTT. Translation: CSVEGGRSYTDTQYF.

The chain joins TRBV30 to TRBJ2-5; D is perhaps TRBD2 (5 bases). The V gene lost 3 bases and the J gene lost 2 bases, with 13 bases spanning the gap. This CDR3 contains 14 residues. The germline V gene has CDR1 GTSNPN and CDR2 SVGIG (reference sequence). The CDR3 spells CAWRGAGPQETQYF. CDR3 coding DNA: TGTGCCTGGAGGGGAGCAGGACCTCAAGAGACCCAGTACTTC.

This chain joins TRBV7-9 and TRBJ2-2, with D perhaps matching TRBD2 (7 bases). Trimming removed 1 base from V and 2 bases from J, with 20 bases in between. CDR1 SEHNR and CDR2 FQNEAQ come from the germline V gene (reference sequence). The CDR3 consists of 19 residues. The CDR3 nucleotides read TGTGCCAGCAGCTTAGGACAGTTTCTCGGGGGGCTAAACACCGGGGAGCTGTTTTTT. It encodes CASSLGQFLGGLNTGELFF.